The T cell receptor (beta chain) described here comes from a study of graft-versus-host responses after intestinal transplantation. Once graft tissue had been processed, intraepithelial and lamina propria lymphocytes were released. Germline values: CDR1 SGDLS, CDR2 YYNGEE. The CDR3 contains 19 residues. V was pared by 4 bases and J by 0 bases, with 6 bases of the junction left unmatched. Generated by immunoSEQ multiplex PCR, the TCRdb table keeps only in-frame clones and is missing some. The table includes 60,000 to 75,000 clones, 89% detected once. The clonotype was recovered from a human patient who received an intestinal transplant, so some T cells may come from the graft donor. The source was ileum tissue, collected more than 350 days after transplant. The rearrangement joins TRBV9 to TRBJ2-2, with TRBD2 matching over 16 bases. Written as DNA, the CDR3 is TGTGCCAGCAGCTTGGGACTAGCGGGAGGGAAAGCGAACACCGGGGAGCTGTTTTTT. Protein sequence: CASSLGLAGGKANTGELFF.